This T cell receptor (beta chain) emerged from a study of beta chain features in type 1 diabetes. This clone was observed at least ten times. Reverse transcribing all isolated RNA meant expressed TCRB transcripts were sequenced. Sequencing was performed with immunoSEQ multiplex PCR; in TCRdb, only in-frame clones are kept and a portion is missing. The sample lists about 150,000 clones, just over 9% occurring once. Germline V lookup: CDR1 SEHNR, CDR2 FQNEAQ (reference sequence). CDR3 length: 15 amino acids. With V trimmed by 2 bases and J by 14 bases, 11 bases remained unmatched. Sequencing was done on a sample of central memory CD4+ T cells from blood. This receptor was taken from a man younger than 35 in good health. This chain uses TRBV7-9 with TRBJ1-6; 8 positions agree with TRBD1. This CDR3 is CASSLSRQGLMSLHF. The CDR3 nucleotides are TGTGCCAGCAGCTTATCGAGACAGGGGCTCATGTCCCTCCACTTT.